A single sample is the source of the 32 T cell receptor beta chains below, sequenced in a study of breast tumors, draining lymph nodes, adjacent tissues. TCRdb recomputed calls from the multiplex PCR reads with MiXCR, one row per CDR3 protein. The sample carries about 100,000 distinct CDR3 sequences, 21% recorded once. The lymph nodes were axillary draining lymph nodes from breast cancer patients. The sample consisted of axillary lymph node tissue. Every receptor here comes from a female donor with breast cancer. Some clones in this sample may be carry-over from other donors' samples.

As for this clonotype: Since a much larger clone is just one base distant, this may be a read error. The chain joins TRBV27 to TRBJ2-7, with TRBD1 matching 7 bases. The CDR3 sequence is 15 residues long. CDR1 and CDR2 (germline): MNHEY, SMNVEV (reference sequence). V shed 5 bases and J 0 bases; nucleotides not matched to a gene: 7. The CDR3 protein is CASSGGQVPSYEQYF. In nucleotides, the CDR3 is TGTGCCAGCAGTGGCGGACAGGTACCCTCCTACGAGCAGTACTTC.

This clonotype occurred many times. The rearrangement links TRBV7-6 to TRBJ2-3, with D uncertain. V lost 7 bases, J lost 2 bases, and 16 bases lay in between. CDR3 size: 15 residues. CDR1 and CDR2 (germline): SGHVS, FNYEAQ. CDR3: CASTQMATYTDTQYF. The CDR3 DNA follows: TGTGCCAGCACCCAGATGGCCACCTACACAGATACGCAGTATTTT.

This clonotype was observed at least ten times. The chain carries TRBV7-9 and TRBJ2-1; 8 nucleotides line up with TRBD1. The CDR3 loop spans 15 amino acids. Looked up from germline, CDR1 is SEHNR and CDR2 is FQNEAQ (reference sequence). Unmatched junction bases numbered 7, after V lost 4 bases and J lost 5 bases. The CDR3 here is CASSSDRAGNNEQFF. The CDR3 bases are TGTGCCAGCAGCTCGGACAGGGCGGGCAACAATGAGCAGTTCTTC.

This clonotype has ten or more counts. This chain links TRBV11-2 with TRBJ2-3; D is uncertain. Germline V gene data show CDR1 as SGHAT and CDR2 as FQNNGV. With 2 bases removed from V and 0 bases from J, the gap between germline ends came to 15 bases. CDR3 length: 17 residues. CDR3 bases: TGTGCCAGCAGCTTAAGAGGTGCGGCTTCTAGCACAGATACGCAGTATTTT. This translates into CASSLRGAASSTDTQYF. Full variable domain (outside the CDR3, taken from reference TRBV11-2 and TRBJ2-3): EAGVAQSPRYKIIEKRQSVAFWCNPISGHATLYWYQQILGQGPKLLIQFQNNGVVDDSQLPKDRFSAERLKGVDSTLKIQPAKLEDSAVYLCASSLRGAASSTDTQYFGPGTRLTVL.

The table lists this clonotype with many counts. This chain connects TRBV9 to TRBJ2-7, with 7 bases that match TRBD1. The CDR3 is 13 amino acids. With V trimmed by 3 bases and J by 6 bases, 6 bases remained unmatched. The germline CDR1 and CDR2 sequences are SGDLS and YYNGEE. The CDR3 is CASSAQGDGEQYF. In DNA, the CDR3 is TGTGCCAGCAGCGCTCAGGGGGACGGCGAGCAGTACTTC.

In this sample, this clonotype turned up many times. CDR3: CASSYRLGNEKLFF. CDR3 in DNA: TGTGCCAGCAGTTACAGGTTGGGGAATGAAAAACTGTTTTTT. The V and J genes are TRBV12-3 or TRBV12-4 and TRBJ1-4, with D possibly matching TRBD1 (5 bases). The CDR3 has 14 amino acids. V lost 4 bases and J lost 5, with 11 bases in between.

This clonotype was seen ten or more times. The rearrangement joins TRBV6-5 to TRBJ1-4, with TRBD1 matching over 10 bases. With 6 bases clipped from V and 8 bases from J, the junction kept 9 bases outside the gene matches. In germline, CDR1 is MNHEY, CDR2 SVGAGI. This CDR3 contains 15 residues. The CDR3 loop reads CASRSSGTGDEKLFF. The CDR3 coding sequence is TGTGCCAGCAGATCCTCCGGGACAGGGGACGAAAAACTGTTTTTT.

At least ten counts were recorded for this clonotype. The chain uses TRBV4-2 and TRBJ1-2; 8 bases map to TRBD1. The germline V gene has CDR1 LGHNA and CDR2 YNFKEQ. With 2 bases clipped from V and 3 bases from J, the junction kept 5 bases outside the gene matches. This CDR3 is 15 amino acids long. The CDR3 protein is CASSQRTGSDYGYTF. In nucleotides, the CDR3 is TGTGCCAGCAGCCAAAGGACAGGGTCGGACTATGGCTACACCTTC.

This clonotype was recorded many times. The CDR3 sequence is CAWTSSEKLFF. The DNA of the CDR3 is TGTGCCTGGACATCTTCTGAAAAACTGTTTTTT. The chain is built from TRBV30 and TRBJ1-4; D uncertain. Germline-derived CDR1 and CDR2 are GTSNPN and SVGIG (reference sequence). V was shortened by 4 bases and J by 7 bases, with 7 bases between the two germline ends. The CDR3 runs to 11 residues.

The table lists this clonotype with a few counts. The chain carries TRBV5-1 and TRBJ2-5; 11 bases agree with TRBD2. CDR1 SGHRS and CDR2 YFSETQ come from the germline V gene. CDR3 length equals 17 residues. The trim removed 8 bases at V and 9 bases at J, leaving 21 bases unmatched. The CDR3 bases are TGCGCCAGATTAGCGGGAGGGAGGGTGAGGGGTGGGGAGGCCCAGTACTTC. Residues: CARLAGGRVRGGEAQYF.

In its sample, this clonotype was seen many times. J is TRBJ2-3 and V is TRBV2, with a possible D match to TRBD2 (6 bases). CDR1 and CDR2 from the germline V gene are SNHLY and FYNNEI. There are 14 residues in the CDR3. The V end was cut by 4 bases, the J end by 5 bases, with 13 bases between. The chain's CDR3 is CASSAGLLGDTQYF. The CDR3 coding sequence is TGTGCCAGCAGTGCGGGACTCCTCGGAGATACGCAGTATTTT.

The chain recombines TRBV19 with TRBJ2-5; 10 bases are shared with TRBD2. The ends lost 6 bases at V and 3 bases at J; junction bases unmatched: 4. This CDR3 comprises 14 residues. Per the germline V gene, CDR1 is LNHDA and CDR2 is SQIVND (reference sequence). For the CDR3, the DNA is TGTGCCAGTAGCCAAGCGGGAGGGAAAGAGACCCAGTACTTC. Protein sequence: CASSQAGGKETQYF.

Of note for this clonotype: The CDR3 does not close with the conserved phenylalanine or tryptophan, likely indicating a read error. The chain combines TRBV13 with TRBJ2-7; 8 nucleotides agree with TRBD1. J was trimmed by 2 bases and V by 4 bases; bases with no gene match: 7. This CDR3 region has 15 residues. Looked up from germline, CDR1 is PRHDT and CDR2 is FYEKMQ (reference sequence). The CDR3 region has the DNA TGTGCCAGCAGCTCTAGGACAGGGTGTCCCTACGAGCAGTACCTC. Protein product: CASSSRTGCPYEQYL.

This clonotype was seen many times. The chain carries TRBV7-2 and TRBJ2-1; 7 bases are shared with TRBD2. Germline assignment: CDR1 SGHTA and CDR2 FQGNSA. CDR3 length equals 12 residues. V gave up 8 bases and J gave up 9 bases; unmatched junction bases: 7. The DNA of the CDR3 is TGTGCCAGCCTTCGGGAGGTTGGTGAGCAGTTCTTC. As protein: CASLREVGEQFF.

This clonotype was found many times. The CDR3 coding sequence is TGCAGTGCTAGCTGGGGGACTAGCGGGAGAGGGGAGACCCAGTACTTC. Translating it yields CSASWGTSGRGETQYF. This chain uses TRBV20-1 with TRBJ2-5; the match to TRBD2 covers 14 bases. V lost 3 bases, J lost 5 bases, and 8 bases stayed unmatched. Germline V CDR1 and CDR2: DFQATT, SNEGSKA (reference sequence). The CDR3 extends over 16 amino acids.

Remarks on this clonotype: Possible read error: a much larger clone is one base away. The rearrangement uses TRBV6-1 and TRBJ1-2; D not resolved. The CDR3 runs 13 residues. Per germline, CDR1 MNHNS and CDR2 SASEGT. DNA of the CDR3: TGTGCCGGCAGTGAACTACAAAAGGAGGGCTACACCTTC. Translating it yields CAGSELQKEGYTF.

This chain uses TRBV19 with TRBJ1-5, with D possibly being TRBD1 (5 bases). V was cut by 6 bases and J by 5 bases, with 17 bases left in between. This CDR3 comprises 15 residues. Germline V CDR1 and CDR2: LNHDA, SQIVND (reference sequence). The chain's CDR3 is CASRERGGGDQPQHF. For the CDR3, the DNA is TGTGCCAGTAGAGAGAGGGGAGGTGGAGATCAGCCCCAGCATTTT.

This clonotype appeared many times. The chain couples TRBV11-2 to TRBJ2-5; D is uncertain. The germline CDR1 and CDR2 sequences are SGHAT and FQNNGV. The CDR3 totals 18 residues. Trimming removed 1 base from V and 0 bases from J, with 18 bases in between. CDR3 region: CASSLGTNGQTYQETQYF. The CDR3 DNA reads TGTGCCAGCAGCTTAGGAACAAATGGGCAGACTTACCAAGAGACCCAGTACTTC.

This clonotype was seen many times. The CDR3 DNA follows: TGTGCCAGCGCACCACCGGGAGATTGGGGCAATGAGCAGTTCTTC. Its translation is CASAPPGDWGNEQFF. V and J are TRBV6-2 or TRBV6-3 and TRBJ2-1; D is possibly TRBD2 (6 bases). The CDR3 loop spans 15 amino acids. Trimming took off 8 bases at V and 6 bases at J, with 20 bases between the two ends. Germline CDR1 and CDR2: MNHEY and SVGEGT.

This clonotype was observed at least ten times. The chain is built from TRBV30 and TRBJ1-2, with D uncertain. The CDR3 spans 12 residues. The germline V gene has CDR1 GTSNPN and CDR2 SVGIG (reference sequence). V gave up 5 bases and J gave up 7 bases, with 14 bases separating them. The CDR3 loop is CAWGGSMGGYTF. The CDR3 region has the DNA TGTGCCTGGGGCGGGAGCATGGGTGGCTACACCTTC. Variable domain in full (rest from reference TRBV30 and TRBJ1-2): SQTIHQWPATLVQPVGSPLSLECTVEGTSNPNLYWYRQAAGRGLQLLFYSVGIGQISSEVPQNLSASRPQDRQFILSSKKLLLSDSGFYLCAWGGSMGGYTFGSGTRLTVV.

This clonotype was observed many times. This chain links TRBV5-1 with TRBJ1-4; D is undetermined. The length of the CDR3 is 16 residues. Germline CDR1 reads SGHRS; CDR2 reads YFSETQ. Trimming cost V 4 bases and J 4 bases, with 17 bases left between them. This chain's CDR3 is CASSPGYGQNNEKLFF. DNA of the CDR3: TGCGCCAGCAGCCCAGGATACGGGCAGAATAATGAAAAACTGTTTTTT.

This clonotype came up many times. Written as DNA, the CDR3 is TGTGCCAGCAGCGGAACCAGACAGAAATATGGCTACACCTTC. It codes for CASSGTRQKYGYTF. The chain recombines TRBV9 with TRBJ1-2; weak D call: TRBD1 (5 bases). V was clipped by 3 bases and J by 5 bases, with 14 bases between them. Germline V gene lookup returns CDR1 SGDLS and CDR2 YYNGEE. This CDR3 has 14 amino acids.

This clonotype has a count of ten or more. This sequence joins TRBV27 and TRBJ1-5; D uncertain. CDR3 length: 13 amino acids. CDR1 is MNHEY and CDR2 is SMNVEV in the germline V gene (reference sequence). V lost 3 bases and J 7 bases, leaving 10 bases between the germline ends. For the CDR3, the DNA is TGTGCCAGCAGTTTCAATCCGGGACAGCCCCAGCATTTT. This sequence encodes CASSFNPGQPQHF.

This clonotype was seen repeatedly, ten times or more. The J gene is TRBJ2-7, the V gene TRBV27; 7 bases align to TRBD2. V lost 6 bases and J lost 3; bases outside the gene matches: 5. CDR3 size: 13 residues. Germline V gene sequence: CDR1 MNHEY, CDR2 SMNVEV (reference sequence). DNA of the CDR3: TGTGCCAGCAGCTTAACGGGGGGCTACGAGCAGTACTTC. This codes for CASSLTGGYEQYF.

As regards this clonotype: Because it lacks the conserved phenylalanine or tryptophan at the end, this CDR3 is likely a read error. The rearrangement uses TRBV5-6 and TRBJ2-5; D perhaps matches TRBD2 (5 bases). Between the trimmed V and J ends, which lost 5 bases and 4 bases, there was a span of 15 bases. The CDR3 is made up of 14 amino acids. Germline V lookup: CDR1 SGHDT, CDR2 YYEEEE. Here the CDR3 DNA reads TGTGCCAGCAGTAAAGGGCGGGTTCGAGAGACCCAGTACTCC. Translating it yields CASSKGRVRETQYS.

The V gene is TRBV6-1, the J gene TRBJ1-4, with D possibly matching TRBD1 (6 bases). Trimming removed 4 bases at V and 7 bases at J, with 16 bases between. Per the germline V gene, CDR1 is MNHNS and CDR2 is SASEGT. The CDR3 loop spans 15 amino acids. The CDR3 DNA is TGTGCCAGCAGTGGTATTGGCAGGGGTCGTGAAAAACTGTTTTTT. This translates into CASSGIGRGREKLFF.

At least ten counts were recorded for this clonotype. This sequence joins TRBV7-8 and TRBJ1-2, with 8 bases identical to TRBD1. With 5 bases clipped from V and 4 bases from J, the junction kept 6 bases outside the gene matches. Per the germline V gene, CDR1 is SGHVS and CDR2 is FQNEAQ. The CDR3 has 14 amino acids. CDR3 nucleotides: TGTGCCAGCAGCCCCTGGACAGGGAGCTATGGCTACACCTTC. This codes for CASSPWTGSYGYTF.

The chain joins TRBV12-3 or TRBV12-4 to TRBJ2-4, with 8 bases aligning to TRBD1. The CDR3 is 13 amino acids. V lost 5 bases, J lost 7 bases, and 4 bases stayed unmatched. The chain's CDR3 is CASSPRGPNIQYF. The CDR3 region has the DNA TGTGCCAGCAGTCCCAGGGGGCCGAACATTCAGTACTTC.

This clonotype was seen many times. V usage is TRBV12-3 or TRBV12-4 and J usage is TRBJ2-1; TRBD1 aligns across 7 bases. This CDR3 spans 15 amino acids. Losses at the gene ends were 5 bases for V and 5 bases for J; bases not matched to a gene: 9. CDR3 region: CASSPTGDRDNEQFF. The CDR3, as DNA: TGTGCCAGCAGTCCCACAGGGGACAGAGACAATGAGCAGTTCTTC.

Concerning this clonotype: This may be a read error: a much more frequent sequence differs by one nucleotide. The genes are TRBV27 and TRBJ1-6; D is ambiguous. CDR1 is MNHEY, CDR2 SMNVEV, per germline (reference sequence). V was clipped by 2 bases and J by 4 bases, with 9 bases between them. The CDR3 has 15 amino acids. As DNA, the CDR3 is TGTGCCAGCAGTTTAGAGGCCCCTTATAATTCACCCCTCCACTTT. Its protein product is CASSLEAPYNSPLHF.

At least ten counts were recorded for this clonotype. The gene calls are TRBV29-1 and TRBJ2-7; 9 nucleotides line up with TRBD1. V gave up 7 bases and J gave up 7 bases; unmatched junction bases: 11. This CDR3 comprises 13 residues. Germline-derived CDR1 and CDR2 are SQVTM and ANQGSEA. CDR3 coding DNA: TGCAGCGCATCCGGGACAGGGTTCGGTGAGCAGTACTTC. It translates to CSASGTGFGEQYF.

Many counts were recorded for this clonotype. The CDR3 bases are TGTGCCAGCAGCGTAGATGAGCGCCCCTCCTACAATGAGCAGTTCTTC. Its protein is CASSVDERPSYNEQFF. The rearrangement uses TRBV9 and TRBJ2-1, with D unresolved. The germline V gene encodes CDR1 SGDLS and CDR2 YYNGEE. The CDR3 runs 16 residues. Between the trimmed V and J ends, which lost 0 bases and 0 bases, there was a span of 10 bases. The variable domain in full, with the rest retrieved from reference TRBV9 and TRBJ2-1, is DSGVTQTPKHLITATGQRVTLRCSPRSGDLSVYWYQQSLDQGLQFLIQYYNGEERAKGNILERFSAQQFPDLHSELNLSSLELGDSALYFCASSVDERPSYNEQFFGPGTRLTVL.